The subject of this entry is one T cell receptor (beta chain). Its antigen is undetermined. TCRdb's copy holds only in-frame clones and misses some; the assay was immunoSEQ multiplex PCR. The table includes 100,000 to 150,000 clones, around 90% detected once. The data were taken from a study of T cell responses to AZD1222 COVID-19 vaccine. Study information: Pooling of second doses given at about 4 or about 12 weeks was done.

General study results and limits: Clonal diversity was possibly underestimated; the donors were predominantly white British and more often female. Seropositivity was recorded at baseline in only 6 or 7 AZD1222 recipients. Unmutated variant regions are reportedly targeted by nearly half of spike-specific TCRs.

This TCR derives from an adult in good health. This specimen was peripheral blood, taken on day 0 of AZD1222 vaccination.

The CDR3 bases are TGTGCCAGCAGTGAAGCGCTTGGGCTGACAGATACGCAGTATTTT. This translates into CASSEALGLTDTQYF. The chain uses TRBV6-1 and TRBJ2-3, with unresolved D. CDR1 is MNHNS, CDR2 SASEGT, per germline. There are 15 residues in the CDR3. The V end was cut by 0 bases, the J end by 3 bases, with 10 bases between.